This T cell receptor beta chain was sequenced for a study of blood T cell repertoires in COVID-19. Study overall: Acute-phase and convalescent COVID-19 samples originated in the United States, Italy and Spain. Sample material is recorded as cDNA or gDNA derived from T cells, B-cell-depleted T cells, or PBMCs.

Germline V gene sequence: CDR1 MNHEY, CDR2 SVGAGI. Between the trimmed V and J ends, which lost 2 bases and 6 bases, there was a span of 13 bases. CDR3 length: 14 residues. How the authors handled the data: Estimation of nucleated cell counts was performed using reference gene primer amplification. Assay used: immunoSEQ multiplex PCR; TCRdb lists only in-frame clones, some missing. V, J and clone size reflect that table, while D and trimming were determined from the DNA. The table includes 130,000 or so clones, roughly 88% detected once. The gene calls are TRBV6-5 and TRBJ1-1; D remains unclear. The sample consisted of peripheral blood. This clonotype originated in a middle-aged man with acute or convalescent COVID-19. CDR3 loop: CASSYVGGRAEAFF. For the CDR3, the DNA is TGTGCCAGCAGTTACGTGGGAGGGAGGGCTGAAGCTTTCTTT.